This T cell receptor beta chain was recovered during a study of control samples from healthy donors and cancer patients. This table comes from immunoSEQ multiplex PCR, and its TCRdb copy is limited to in-frame clones, with some not included. In the table there are tens of thousands of clones, 93% of which are singletons. The CDR3 runs 15 residues. V shed 0 bases and J shed 4 bases, with 12 bases lying between them. Germline assignment: CDR1 MGHRA and CDR2 YSYEKL. The specimen was PBMCs. The TCR comes from a woman between 40 and 55 years old with lung cancer. This chain links TRBV4-1 with TRBJ1-2; D remains ambiguous. CDR3 protein: CASSQDGRQSYGYTF. The CDR3 nucleotides are TGCGCCAGCAGCCAAGACGGTAGGCAGTCCTATGGCTACACCTTC.